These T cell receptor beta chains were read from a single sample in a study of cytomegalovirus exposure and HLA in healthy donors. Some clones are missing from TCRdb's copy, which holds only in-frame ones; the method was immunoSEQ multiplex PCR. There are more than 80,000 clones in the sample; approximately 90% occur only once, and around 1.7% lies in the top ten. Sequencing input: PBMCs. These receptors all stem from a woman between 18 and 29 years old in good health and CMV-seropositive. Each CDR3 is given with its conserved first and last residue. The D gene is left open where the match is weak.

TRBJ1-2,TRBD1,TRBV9,CASSARTGFTLGGYTF
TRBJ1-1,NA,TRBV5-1,CASSLGENTEAFF
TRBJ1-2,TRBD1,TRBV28,CASSPRTGYGYTF
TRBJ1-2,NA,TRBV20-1,CSARSYGYTF
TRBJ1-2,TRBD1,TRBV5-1,CASSSGQGNYGYTF
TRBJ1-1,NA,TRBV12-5,CASGFDQGLNTEAFF
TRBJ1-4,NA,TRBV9,CASSVTQGLGEKLFF
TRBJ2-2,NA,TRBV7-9,CASSFAQGVGELFF
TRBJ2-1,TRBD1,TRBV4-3,CASSQEENRGYEQFF
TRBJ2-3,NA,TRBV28,CASTYTDTQYF
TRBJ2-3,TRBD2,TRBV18,CASQAGDHDTQYF
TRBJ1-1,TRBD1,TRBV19,CASSIGAGGNTEAFF
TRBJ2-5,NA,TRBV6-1,CASRDEQESQETQYF
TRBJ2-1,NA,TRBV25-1,CASSIGEGQFF
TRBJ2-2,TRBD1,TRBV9,CASSGTGGHTGELFF
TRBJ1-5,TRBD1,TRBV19,CASSRRGQGDQPQHF
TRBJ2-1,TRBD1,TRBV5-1,CASTLRTGGTEGQFF
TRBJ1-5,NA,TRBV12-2,CASRLRGQAPYSNQPQHF
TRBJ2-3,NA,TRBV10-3,CAISESTQGIWADTQYF
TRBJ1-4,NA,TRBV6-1,CASSEAGGEKLFF
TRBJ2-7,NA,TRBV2,CASSEAQGNSYEQYF
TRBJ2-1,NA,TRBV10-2,CASSGPSSEQFF
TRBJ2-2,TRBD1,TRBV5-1,CASSLAGQGAGELFF
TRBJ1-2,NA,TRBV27,CASSAWGGAHYGYTF
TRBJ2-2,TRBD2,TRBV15,CATKTSGGDTGELFF
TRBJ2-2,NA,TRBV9,CASSVEAGSGELFF
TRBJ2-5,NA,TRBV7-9,CASRVQGKQETQYF
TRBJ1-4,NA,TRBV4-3,CASSAGRGEKLFF
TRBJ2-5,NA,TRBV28,CASSLPRETQYF
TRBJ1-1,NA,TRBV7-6,CASSLGGGTEAFF
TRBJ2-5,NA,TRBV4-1,CASSQVQEETQYF
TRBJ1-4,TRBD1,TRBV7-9,CASSFPAGGSEKLFF
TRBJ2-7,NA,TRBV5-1,CASSSRQPRYEQYF
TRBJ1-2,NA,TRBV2,CASSVEGNYGYTF
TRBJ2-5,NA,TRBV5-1,CASSPAGIQETQYF
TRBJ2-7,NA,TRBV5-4,CASSYPGKNEQYF
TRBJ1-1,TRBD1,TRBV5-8,CASSLDRGQAFF
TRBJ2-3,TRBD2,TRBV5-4,CASSESGGHRNEYF
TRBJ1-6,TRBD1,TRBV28,CASTRTGGSSSPLHF
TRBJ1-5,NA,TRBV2,CASSEPDRQAWRNQPQHF
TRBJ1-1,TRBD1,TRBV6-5,CASSYSGQEVNTEAFF
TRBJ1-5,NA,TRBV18,CASSPYGGNQPQHF
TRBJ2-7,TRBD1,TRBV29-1,CSVTDRVPYEQYF
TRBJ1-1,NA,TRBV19,CASSLGVYTEAFF
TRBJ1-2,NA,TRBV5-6,CASSFRGGTYGYTF